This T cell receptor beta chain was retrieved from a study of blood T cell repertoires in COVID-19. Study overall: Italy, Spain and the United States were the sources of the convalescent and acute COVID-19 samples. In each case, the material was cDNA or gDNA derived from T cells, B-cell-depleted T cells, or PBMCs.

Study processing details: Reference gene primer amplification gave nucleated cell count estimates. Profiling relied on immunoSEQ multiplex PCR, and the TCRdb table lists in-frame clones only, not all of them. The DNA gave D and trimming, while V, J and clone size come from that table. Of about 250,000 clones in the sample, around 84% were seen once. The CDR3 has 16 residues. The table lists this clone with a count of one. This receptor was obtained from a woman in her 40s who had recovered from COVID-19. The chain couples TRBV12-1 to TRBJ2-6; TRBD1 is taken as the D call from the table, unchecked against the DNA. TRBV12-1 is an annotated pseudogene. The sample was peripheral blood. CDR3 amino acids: CASSKATGAGANVLTF. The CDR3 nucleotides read TGTGCCAGCAGCAAAGCCACAGGGGCCGGGGCCAACGTCCTGACTTTC.